The subject of this entry is one TCR beta chain. Its antigen is still unknown. This sample is part of a study of T cell responses to AZD1222 COVID-19 vaccine. This CDR3 is 13 amino acids long. V was trimmed by 5 bases and J by 6 bases, leaving 14 bases between them. Germline CDR1 is MNHEY and CDR2 is SVGAGI. Study-wide points: Only five or six people who got AZD1222 tested seropositive at baseline.

TCRdb's copy holds only in-frame clones and misses some; the assay was immunoSEQ multiplex PCR. The data hold 75,000 to 95,000 clones, with about 88% observed a single time. The TCR originated in an adult in good health. The sequenced sample was peripheral blood, obtained on day 0 of AZD1222 vaccination. The rearrangement joins TRBV6-5 to TRBJ2-7; D uncertain. As DNA, the CDR3 is TGTGCCAGCAGTAAGGTGAACCTGGGCGAGCAGTACTTC. Translated, it gives CASSKVNLGEQYF.